In its sample, the clone carrying this T cell receptor beta chain was seen many times. The authors obtained PBMCs from about 9.5 ml of fresh peripheral blood. These data originate in a study of T cells in Graves' hyperthyroidism and ophthalmopathy. The CDR3 regions of TCR beta were amplified from RNA transcripts. The HTBI set primed first-round TCR CDR3 RT-PCR. TCRdb re-derived calls from the multiplex PCR reads in MiXCR, one entry per CDR3 protein. Of approximately 600,000 distinct CDR3 sequences in the sample, 14% were seen once. The TCR sequence derives from a woman between 18 and 30 years old with Graves' ophthalmopathy. Sequencing used blood.

Here the CDR3 reads CASSQLGAYEQYF. The CDR3 region has the DNA TGTGCCAGCAGCCAATTAGGGGCCTACGAGCAGTACTTC. The gene calls are TRBV3-1 and TRBJ2-7; possibly TRBD1 for D (5 bases). Germline assignment: CDR1 LGHDT and CDR2 YNNKEL (reference sequence). This CDR3 is built from 13 residues. The V end lost 2 bases, the J end lost 2 bases, and 7 bases lay between the germline ends.